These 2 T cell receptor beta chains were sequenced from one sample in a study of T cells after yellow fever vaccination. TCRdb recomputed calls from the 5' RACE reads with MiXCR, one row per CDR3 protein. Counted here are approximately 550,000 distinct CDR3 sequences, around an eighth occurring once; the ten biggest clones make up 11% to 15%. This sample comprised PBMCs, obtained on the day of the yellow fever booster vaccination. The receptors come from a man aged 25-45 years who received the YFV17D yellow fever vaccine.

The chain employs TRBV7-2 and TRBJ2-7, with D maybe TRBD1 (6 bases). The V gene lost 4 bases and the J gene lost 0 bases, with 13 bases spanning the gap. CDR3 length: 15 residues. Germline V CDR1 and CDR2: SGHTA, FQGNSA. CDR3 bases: TGTGCCAGCAGCTCCCCCCGCAGGGGCTCCTACGAGCAGTACTTC. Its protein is CASSSPRRGSYEQYF.

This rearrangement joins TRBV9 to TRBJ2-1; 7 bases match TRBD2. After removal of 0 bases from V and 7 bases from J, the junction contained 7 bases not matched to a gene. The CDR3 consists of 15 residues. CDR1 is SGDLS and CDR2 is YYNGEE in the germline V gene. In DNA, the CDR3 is TGTGCCAGCAGCGTAGACCCAAGCGGGACGAATGAGCAGTTCTTC. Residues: CASSVDPSGTNEQFF.